The clone carrying this T cell receptor (beta chain) was counted only a few times. This specimen belongs to a study of CD8 T cells in Susac syndrome. Study background: Treatment status at blood draw for the Susac syndrome patients was therapy-naive, corticosteroids, or intravenous immunoglobulin alone.

The junction had 1 base not matched to a gene; V was cut back by 2 bases and J by 1 base. Germline V gene data show CDR1 as DFQATT and CDR2 as SNEGSKA (reference sequence). The CDR3 runs to 13 residues. RNA was extracted with the RNeasy kit, and a quantity of roughly 0.5 to 1 ug was reverse transcribed using random hexamers. TCRdb fed the immunoSEQ multiplex PCR reads into MiXCR, producing one record per CDR3 protein. The data show a few hundred thousand distinct CDR3 sequences, less than 95% seen once. Sample: CD4+ T cells from PBMCs. The TCR comes from a human donor with Susac syndrome. The chain employs TRBV20-1 and TRBJ1-1; 7 nucleotides align to TRBD1. CDR3 residues: CSARRDRNTEAFF. The CDR3 DNA reads TGCAGTGCTAGACGGGACAGGAACACTGAAGCTTTCTTT.